This TCR beta chain was profiled in a study of cytomegalovirus exposure and HLA in healthy donors. V lost 9 bases to trimming and J lost 5 bases; unmatched junction nucleotides: 8. This CDR3 comprises 13 residues. Germline values: CDR1 SGDLS, CDR2 YYNGEE. PCR employed 60 Vbeta and 13 Jbeta primers. As originally analysed: A follow-up analysis tallied 70 million to 80 million unique TCR beta chains, roughly 11 million shared. TCRdb's table, derived via immunoSEQ multiplex PCR, lists solely in-frame clones and lacks some. V and J calls and clone size are as listed in that table; D and trimming were resolved from the DNA. Of fewer than 250,000 clones listed, roughly 75% are singletons. This clone showed up just a few times.

The receptor was derived from a man aged 25 to 40 in good health and CMV-seropositive. Sample: PBMCs. The V and J genes are TRBV9 and TRBJ2-5; 9 bases map to TRBD1. The CDR3 nucleotides read TGTGCCAACCTACAGGGGGCCGAGGAGACCCAGTACTTC. Translated: CANLQGAEETQYF.